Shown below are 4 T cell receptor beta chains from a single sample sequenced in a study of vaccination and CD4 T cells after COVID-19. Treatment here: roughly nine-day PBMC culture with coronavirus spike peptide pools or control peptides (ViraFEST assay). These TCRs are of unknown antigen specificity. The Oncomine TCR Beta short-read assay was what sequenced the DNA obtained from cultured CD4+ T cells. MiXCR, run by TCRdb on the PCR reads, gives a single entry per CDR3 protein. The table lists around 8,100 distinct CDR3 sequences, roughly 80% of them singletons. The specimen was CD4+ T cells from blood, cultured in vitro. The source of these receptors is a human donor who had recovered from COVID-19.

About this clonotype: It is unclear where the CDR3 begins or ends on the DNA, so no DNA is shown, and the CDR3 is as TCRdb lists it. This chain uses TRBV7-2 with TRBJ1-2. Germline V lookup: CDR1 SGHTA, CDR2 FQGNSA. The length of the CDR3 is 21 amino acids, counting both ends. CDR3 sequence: CASSLALPSYEQYFGPGGYTF.

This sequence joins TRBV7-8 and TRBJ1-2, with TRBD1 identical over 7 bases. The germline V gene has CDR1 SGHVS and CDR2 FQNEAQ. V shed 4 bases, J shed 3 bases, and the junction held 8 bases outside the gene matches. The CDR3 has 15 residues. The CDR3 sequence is CASSSIVQGDYGYTF. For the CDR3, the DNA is TGTGCCAGCAGCTCAATCGTTCAGGGGGACTATGGCTACACCTTC. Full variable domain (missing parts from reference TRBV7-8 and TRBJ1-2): GAGVSQSPRYKVAKRGQDVALRCDPISGHVSLFWYQQALGQGPEFLTYFQNEAQLDKSGLPSDRFFAERPEGSVSTLKIQRTQQEDSAVYLCASSSIVQGDYGYTFGSGTRLTVV.

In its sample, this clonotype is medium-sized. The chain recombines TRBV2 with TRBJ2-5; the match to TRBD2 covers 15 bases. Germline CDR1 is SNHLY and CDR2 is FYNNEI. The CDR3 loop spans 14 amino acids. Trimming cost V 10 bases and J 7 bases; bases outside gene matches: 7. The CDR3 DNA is TGTGCCACCGGGACTAGCGGGAGGCGGGGGACCCAGTACTTC. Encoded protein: CATGTSGRRGTQYF.

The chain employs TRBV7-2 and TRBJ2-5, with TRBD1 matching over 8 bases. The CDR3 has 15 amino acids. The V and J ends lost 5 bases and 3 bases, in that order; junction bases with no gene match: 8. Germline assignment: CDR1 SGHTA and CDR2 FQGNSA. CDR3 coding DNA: TGTGCCAGCAGCCCAGGGGGCCCCAAGGAAGAGACCCAGTACTTC. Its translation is CASSPGGPKEETQYF.